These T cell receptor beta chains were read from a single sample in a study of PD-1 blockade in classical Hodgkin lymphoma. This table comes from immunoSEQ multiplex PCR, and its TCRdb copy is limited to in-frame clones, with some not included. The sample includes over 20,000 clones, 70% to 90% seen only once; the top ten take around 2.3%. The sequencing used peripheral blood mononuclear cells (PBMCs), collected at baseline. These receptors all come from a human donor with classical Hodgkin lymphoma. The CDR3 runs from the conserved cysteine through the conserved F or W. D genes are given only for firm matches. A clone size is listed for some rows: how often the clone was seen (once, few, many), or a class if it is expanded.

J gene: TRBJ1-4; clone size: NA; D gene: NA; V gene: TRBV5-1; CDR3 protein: CASSLQESNEKLFF; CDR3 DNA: TGCGCCAGCAGCTTGCAGGAATCCAATGAAAAACTGTTTTTT
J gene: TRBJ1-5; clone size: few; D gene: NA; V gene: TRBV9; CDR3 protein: CASSVEGRSNQPQHF; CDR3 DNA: TGTGCCAGCAGCGTAGAGGGTCGTAGCAATCAGCCCCAGCATTTT
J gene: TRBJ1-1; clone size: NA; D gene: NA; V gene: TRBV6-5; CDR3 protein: CASSYIGSGSDTEAFF; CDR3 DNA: TGTGCCAGCAGTTACATTGGTTCAGGGTCGGACACTGAAGCTTTCTTT
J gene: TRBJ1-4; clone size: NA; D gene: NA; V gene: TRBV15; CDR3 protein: CATSRGDVKLFF; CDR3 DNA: TGTGCCACCAGCAGAGGGGATGTGAAACTGTTTTTT
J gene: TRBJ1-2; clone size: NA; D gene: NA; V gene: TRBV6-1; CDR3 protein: CASSEVRGVGLANYGYTF; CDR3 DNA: TGTGCCAGCAGTGAAGTAAGGGGAGTGGGGTTAGCTAACTATGGCTACACCTTC
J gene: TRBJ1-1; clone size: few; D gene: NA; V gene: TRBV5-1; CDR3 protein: CASSLWGIETEAFF; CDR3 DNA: TGCGCCAGCAGCCTTTGGGGGATTGAGACTGAAGCTTTCTTT
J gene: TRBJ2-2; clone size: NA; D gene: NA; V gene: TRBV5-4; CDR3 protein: CASSARLNTGELFF; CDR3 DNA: TGTGCCAGCAGCGCAAGACTAAACACCGGGGAGCTGTTTTTT
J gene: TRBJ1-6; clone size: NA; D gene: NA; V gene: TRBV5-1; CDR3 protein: CASSLGQVNSPLHF; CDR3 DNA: TGCGCCAGCAGCTTGGGACAGGTGAACTCACCCCTCCACTTT
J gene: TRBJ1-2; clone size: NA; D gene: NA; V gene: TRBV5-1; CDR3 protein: CASSLASSNYGYTF; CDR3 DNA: TGCGCCAGCAGCTTGGCCAGCTCTAACTATGGCTACACCTTC
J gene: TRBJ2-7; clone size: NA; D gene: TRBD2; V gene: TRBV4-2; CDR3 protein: CASSQDTPPGTRYEQYF; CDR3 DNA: TGTGCCAGCAGCCAAGACACCCCTCCAGGGACTAGATACGAGCAGTACTTC
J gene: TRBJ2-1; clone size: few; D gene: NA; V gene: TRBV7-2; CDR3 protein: CASSLRRGLNNEQFF; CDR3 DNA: TGTGCCAGCAGCTTAAGGCGGGGCCTAAACAATGAGCAGTTCTTC
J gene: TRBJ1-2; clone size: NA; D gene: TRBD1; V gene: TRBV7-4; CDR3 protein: CASSLGQGALGYGYTF; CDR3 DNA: TGTGCCAGCAGCTTAGGACAGGGGGCACTCGGCTATGGCTACACCTTC
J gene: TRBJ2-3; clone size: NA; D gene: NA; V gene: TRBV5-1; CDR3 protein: CASSLAPGTTDTQYF; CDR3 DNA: TGCGCCAGCAGCTTGGCCCCTGGAACGACAGATACGCAGTATTTT
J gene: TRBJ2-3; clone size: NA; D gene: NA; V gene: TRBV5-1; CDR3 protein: CASSLMDRTDTQYF; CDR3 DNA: TGCGCCAGCAGCTTGATGGACCGCACAGATACGCAGTATTTT
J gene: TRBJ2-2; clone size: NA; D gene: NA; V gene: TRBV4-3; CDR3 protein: CASSQAVTGELFF; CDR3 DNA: TGCGCCAGCAGCCAAGCGGTCACCGGGGAGCTGTTTTTT
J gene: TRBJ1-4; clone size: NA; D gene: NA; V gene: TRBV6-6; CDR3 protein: CASSRLGQGDEKLFF; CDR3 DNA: TGTGCCAGCAGTCGATTGGGGCAGGGAGATGAAAAACTGTTTTTT
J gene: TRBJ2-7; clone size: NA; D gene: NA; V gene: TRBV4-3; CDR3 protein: CASSQVQGPYEQYF; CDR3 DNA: TGCGCCAGCAGCCAAGTTCAAGGTCCCTACGAGCAGTACTTC
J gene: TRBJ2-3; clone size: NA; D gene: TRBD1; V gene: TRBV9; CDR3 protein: CASTSGTGTDTQYF; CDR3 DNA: TGTGCCAGCACCTCAGGGACAGGGACAGATACGCAGTATTTT
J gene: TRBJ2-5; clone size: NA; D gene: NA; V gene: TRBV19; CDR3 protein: CASSPFGRPRPETQYF; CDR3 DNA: TGTGCCAGTAGCCCCTTCGGTCGTCCACGTCCAGAGACCCAGTACTTC
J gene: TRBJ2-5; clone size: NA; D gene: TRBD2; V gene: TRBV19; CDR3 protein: CASSMWLAGASGETQYF; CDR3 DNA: TGTGCCAGTAGTATGTGGCTAGCGGGGGCGAGTGGGGAGACCCAGTACTTC
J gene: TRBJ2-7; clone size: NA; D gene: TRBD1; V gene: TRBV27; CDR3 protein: CASSFNDRVGDEQYF; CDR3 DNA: TGTGCCAGCAGTTTCAATGACAGGGTGGGCGACGAGCAGTACTTC
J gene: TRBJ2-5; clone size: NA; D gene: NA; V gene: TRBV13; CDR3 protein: CASSPTPQETQYF; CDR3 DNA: TGTGCCAGCAGCCCGACTCCCCAAGAGACCCAGTACTTC
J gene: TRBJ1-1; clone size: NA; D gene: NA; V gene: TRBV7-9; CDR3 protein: CASSFGTDTEAFF; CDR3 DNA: TGTGCCAGCAGCTTTGGTACTGACACTGAAGCTTTCTTT
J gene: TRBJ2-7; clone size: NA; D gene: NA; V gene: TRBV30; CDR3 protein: CAWRVLGGGEQYF; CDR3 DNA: TGTGCCTGGAGGGTTTTAGGGGGGGGCGAGCAGTACTTC
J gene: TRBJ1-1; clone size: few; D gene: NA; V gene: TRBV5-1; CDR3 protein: CASSLQGGGNTEAFF; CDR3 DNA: TGCGCCAGCAGTTTGCAGGGTGGAGGCAACACTGAAGCTTTCTTT
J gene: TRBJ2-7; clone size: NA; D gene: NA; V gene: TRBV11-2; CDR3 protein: CASSLLTGPAVREQYF; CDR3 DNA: TGTGCCAGCAGCCTCCTAACAGGACCCGCCGTTAGAGAGCAGTACTTC
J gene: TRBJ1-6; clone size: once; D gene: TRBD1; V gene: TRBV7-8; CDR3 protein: CASSSGQALNSPLHF; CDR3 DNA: TGTGCCAGCAGCTCGGGACAGGCTCTTAATTCACCCCTCCACTTT
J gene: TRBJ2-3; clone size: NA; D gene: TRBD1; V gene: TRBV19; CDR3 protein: CASSMGDRGPDTQYF; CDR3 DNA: TGTGCCAGTAGTATGGGGGACAGGGGGCCAGATACGCAGTATTTT
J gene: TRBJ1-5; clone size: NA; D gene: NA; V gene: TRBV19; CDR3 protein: CASRREGDSNQPQHF; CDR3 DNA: TGTGCCAGTAGGAGGGAGGGGGACAGCAATCAGCCCCAGCATTTT
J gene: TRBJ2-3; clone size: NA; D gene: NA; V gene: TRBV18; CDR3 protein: CASSQDSTSTDTQYF; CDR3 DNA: TGTGCCAGCTCACAGGACAGCACTAGCACAGATACGCAGTATTTT
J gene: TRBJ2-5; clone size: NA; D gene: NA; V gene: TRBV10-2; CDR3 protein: CASRAAGVLETQYF; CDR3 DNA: TGCGCCAGCCGAGCAGCAGGGGTTTTAGAGACCCAGTACTTC
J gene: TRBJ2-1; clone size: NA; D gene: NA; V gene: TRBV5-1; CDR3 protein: CASSLSLANNEQFF; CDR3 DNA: TGCGCCAGCAGCTTGTCTTTAGCGAACAATGAGCAGTTCTTC
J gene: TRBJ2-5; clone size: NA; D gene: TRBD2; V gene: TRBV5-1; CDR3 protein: CASSTTGGRETQYF; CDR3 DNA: TGCGCCAGCAGCACCACGGGGGGTCGGGAGACCCAGTACTTC
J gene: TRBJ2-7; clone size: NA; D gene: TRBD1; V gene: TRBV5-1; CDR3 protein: CASSLGGTGIDEQYF; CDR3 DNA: TGCGCCAGCAGCTTGGGCGGGACAGGGATTGACGAGCAGTACTTC
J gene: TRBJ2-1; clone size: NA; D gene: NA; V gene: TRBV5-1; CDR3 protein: CASSLGAHNEQFF; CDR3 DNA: TGCGCCAGCAGCCTAGGTGCCCACAATGAGCAGTTCTTC
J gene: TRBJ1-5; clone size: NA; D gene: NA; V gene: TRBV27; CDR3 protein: CASSFKGSRHQPQHF; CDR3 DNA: TGTGCCAGCAGTTTTAAGGGATCAAGACATCAGCCCCAGCATTTT
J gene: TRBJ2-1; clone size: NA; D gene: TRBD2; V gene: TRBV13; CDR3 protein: CASSLNRGLALVEQFF; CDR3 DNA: TGTGCCAGCAGCTTGAACCGGGGACTAGCATTAGTAGAGCAGTTCTTC
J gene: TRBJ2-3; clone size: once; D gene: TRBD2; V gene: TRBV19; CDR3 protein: CASSIGLAGFTDTQYF; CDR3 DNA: TGTGCCAGTAGTATAGGACTAGCGGGGTTCACAGATACGCAGTATTTT
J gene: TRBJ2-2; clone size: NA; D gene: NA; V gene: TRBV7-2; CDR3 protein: CASSLRTNTGELFF; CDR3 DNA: TGTGCCAGCAGCTTAAGGACGAACACCGGGGAGCTGTTTTTT
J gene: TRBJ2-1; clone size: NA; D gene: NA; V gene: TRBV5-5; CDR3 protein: CASSLLSGSSYNEQFF; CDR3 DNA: TGTGCCAGCAGCTTACTTTCCGGAAGCTCCTACAATGAGCAGTTCTTC
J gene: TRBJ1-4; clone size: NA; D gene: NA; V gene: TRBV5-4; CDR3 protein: CASSPRGLSNEKLFF; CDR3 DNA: TGTGCCAGCAGCCCCCGGGGACTGAGTAATGAAAAACTGTTTTTT
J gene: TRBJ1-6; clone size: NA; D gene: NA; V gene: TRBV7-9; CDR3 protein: CASSLALVNSPLHF; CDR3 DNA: TGTGCCAGCAGCTTAGCACTAGTCAATTCACCCCTCCACTTT
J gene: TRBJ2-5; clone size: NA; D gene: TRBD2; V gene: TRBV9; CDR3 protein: CASSPRTSQETQYF; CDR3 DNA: TGTGCCAGCAGCCCACGGACTAGCCAAGAGACCCAGTACTTC
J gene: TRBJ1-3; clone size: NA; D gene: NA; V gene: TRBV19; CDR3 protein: CASNSSPGGNTIYF; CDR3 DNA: TGTGCCAGTAATAGTTCGCCGGGGGGAAACACCATATATTTT
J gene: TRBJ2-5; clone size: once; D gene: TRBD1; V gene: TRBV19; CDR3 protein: CATWTGAGTQYF; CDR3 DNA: TGTGCCACCTGGACAGGGGCAGGGACCCAGTACTTC
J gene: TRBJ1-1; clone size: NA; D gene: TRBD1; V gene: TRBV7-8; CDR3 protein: CASSTGQGASEAFF; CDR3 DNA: TGTGCCAGCAGTACGGGACAGGGGGCTTCTGAAGCTTTCTTT
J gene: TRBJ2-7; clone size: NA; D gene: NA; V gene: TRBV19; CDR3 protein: CASTTSAGTPYEQYF; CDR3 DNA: TGTGCCAGTACAACTTCCGCGGGGACTCCCTACGAGCAGTACTTC
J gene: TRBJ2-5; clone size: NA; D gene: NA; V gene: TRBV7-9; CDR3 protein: CASSFWGADQETQYF; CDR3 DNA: TGTGCCAGCAGCTTTTGGGGGGCCGATCAAGAGACCCAGTACTTC
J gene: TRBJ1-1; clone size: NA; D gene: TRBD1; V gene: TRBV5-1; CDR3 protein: CASSLQGTAFF; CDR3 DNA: TGCGCCAGCAGCTTACAGGGGACAGCTTTCTTT
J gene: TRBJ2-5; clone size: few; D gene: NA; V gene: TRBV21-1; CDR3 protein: CASSRGGVEETQYF; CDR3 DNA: TGTGCCAGCAGCAGGGGCGGGGTGGAAGAGACCCAGTACTTC
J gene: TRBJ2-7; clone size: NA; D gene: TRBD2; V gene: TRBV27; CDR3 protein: CASSLRPASGGYEQYF; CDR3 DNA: TGTGCCAGCAGTTTACGTCCGGCTAGCGGGGGTTACGAGCAGTACTTC
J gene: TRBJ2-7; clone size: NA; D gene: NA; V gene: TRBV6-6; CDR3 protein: CASSYMRDPYEQYF; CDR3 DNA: TGTGCCAGCAGTTACATGAGGGACCCCTACGAGCAGTACTTC
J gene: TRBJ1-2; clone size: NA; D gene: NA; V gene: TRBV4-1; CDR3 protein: CASSQDPGTVYGYTF; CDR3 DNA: TGCGCCAGCAGCCAAGATCCCGGGACTGTCTATGGCTACACCTTC
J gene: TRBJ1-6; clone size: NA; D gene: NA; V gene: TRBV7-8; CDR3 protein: CASSQGVVLSYNSPLHF; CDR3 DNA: TGTGCCAGCAGCCAAGGGGTCGTGCTCTCCTATAATTCACCCCTCCACTTT
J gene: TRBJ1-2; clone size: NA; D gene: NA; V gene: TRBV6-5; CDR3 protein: CASSYSAGFYGYTF; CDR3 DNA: TGTGCCAGCAGTTACTCTGCGGGGTTCTATGGCTACACCTTC
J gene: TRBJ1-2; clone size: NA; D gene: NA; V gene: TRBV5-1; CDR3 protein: CASSLATGRNYGYTF; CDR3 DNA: TGCGCCAGCAGCTTGGCTACAGGGAGGAACTATGGCTACACCTTC
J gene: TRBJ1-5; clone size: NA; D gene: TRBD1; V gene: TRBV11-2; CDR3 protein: CASSPGEGAQYQPQHF; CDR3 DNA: TGTGCCAGCAGCCCGGGTGAGGGGGCCCAATATCAGCCCCAGCATTTT
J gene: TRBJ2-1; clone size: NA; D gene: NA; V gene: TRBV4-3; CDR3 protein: CASSQDATALSGQFF; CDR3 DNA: TGCGCCAGCAGCCAAGACGCGACAGCCCTAAGTGGGCAGTTCTTC
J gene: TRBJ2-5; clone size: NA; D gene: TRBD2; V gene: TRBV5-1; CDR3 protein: CASSPNEGGKETQYF; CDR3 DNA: TGCGCCAGCAGCCCCAATGAGGGAGGGAAGGAGACCCAGTACTTC
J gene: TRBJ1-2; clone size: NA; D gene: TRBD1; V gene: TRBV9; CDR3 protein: CASSPIQGADGYTF; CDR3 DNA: TGTGCCAGCAGCCCCATACAGGGGGCGGATGGCTACACCTTC